A selection of T cell receptor beta chains follows, all from one sample in a study of blood T cell repertoires in COVID-19. Sequencing was performed with immunoSEQ multiplex PCR; in TCRdb, only in-frame clones are kept and a portion is missing. Found here are roughly 39,000 clones, more than 65% of them singletons; the top ten hold approximately 23%. The sample comprised peripheral blood. The receptors stem from a man aged 65 to 79 with acute or convalescent COVID-19. The CDR3 runs from the conserved cysteine through the conserved F or W. The order of the fields is V gene, D gene, clone size, J gene, CDR3 DNA, CDR3 protein. D genes are given only for firm matches. Rows give clone size only sometimes, using once, few, many, or a class for an expanded clone.

TRBV11-2,-,-,TRBJ1-6,TGTGCCAGCAGCCCGGCGGGGGGTTGGTCACCCCTCCACTTT,CASSPAGGWSPLHF
TRBV6-5,-,-,TRBJ1-2,TGTGCCAGCAGTCCCCTGGGCAGGGATGAGGGCTACACCTTC,CASSPLGRDEGYTF
TRBV6-1,TRBD2,-,TRBJ2-5,TGTGCCAGCAGTGGACTAGCGGGACGAAAGACCCAGTACTTC,CASSGLAGRKTQYF
TRBV4-3,-,-,TRBJ1-3,TGCGCCAGCAGCCAATTAGGTACAGGGTCTGGAAACACCATATATTTT,CASSQLGTGSGNTIYF
TRBV9,-,-,TRBJ2-3,TGTGCCAGCAGCGTAGTGGTAAGCGCTAGCACAGATACGCAGTATTTT,CASSVVVSASTDTQYF
TRBV19,-,-,TRBJ2-7,TGTGCCAGTAGTATTGGGGCAGGTGGGGGCTTGGAGCAGTACTTC,CASSIGAGGGLEQYF
TRBV28,-,-,TRBJ1-1,TGTGCCAGCAGCCCGCCGATACAGATCCAGAACACTGAAGCTTTCTTT,CASSPPIQIQNTEAFF
TRBV7-7,TRBD2,-,TRBJ2-2,TGTGCTAGCAGCTTGGGACTAGCGGGAGTTAGCACCGGGGAGCTGTTTTTT,CASSLGLAGVSTGELFF
TRBV19,-,-,TRBJ1-2,TGTGCCAGTAGTAGGGACATAACCCCTGCATCCTATGGCTACACCTTC,CASSRDITPASYGYTF
TRBV9,-,once,TRBJ1-5,TGTGCCAGCAGCGTAGCGGGGTCGGGCAATCAGCCCCAGCATTTT,CASSVAGSGNQPQHF
TRBV27,TRBD2,-,TRBJ2-7,TGTGCCAGCAGTTTCAATCGTATTAGCGGGACGGCCTACGAGCAGTACTTC,CASSFNRISGTAYEQYF
TRBV11-1,TRBD1,few,TRBJ1-2,TGTGCCAGCAGCTTCCGGACAGGGGACGCATATGGCTACACCTTC,CASSFRTGDAYGYTF
TRBV21-1,-,-,TRBJ2-1,TGTGCCAGCAGCAAAGAAGCGGGAGCCTGGAATGAGCAGTTCTTC,CASSKEAGAWNEQFF
TRBV7-8,TRBD2,once,TRBJ2-3,TGTGCCAGCAGCCCGGACCAGTTAAGCGGGGCAGATACGCAGTATTTT,CASSPDQLSGADTQYF
TRBV29-1,-,-,TRBJ1-1,TGCAGCGTTGAAGGTGGGCGGGACGAAGCTTTCTTT,CSVEGGRDEAFF
TRBV14,TRBD1,-,TRBJ2-5,TGTGCCAGCAGCCCAACTGGACAGGGGGTAAAAGAGACCCAGTACTTC,CASSPTGQGVKETQYF
TRBV29-1,TRBD1,-,TRBJ2-4,TGCAGCGTTGTATTAGAGACAGGGGCAAAAAACATTCAGTACTTC,CSVVLETGAKNIQYF
TRBV18,TRBD1,-,TRBJ2-1,TGTGCCAGCTCACCACCCGGGACAGGGTACAATGAGCAGTTCTTC,CASSPPGTGYNEQFF
TRBV19,-,-,TRBJ2-5,TGTGCCAGTAGTGGGTTGGGACAAGCTGAAGAGACCCAGTACTTC,CASSGLGQAEETQYF
TRBV6-6,-,many,TRBJ2-1,TGTGCCAGCAGTTACGGAGGCCTTTACAATGAGCAGTTCTTC,CASSYGGLYNEQFF
TRBV19,TRBD1,-,TRBJ2-7,TGTGCCAGTAGTATAGGAACCGGGACAGGGGTCTCCGAGCAGTACTTC,CASSIGTGTGVSEQYF
TRBV3-1/TRBV3-2,TRBD1,-,TRBJ2-1,TGTGCCAGCAGCCATCGACAGGGGATCTACAATGAGCAGTTCTTC,CASSHRQGIYNEQFF
TRBV19,TRBD1,few,TRBJ1-5,TGTGCCAGTAGTTCTCCGACAGGGTCGGGCTCACTGAATCAGCCCCAGCATTTT,CASSSPTGSGSLNQPQHF
TRBV9,-,once,TRBJ2-2,TGTGCCAGCAGCGTAGGCGGGCTGAACACCGGGGAGCTGTTTTTT,CASSVGGLNTGELFF
TRBV3-1/TRBV3-2,-,-,TRBJ2-6,TGTGCCAGCAGCCAAGTGCGCTCTGGGGCCAACGTCCTGACTTTC,CASSQVRSGANVLTF
TRBV25-1,-,-,TRBJ2-2,TGTGCCAGCAGTGAAAGAGGGATGAACACCGGGGAGCTGTTTTTT,CASSERGMNTGELFF
TRBV28,-,-,TRBJ1-2,TGTGCCAGCAGTTCCCATATGGGCGGGGGCTACACCTTC,CASSSHMGGGYTF
TRBV28,TRBD1,-,TRBJ1-2,TGTGCCAGCAGTTTAGGGACAGGGAATGGCTACACCTTC,CASSLGTGNGYTF
TRBV10-1,-,-,TRBJ1-1,TGCGCCAGCAGTGATGGCGGGGATCGTACTGAAGCTTTCTTT,CASSDGGDRTEAFF